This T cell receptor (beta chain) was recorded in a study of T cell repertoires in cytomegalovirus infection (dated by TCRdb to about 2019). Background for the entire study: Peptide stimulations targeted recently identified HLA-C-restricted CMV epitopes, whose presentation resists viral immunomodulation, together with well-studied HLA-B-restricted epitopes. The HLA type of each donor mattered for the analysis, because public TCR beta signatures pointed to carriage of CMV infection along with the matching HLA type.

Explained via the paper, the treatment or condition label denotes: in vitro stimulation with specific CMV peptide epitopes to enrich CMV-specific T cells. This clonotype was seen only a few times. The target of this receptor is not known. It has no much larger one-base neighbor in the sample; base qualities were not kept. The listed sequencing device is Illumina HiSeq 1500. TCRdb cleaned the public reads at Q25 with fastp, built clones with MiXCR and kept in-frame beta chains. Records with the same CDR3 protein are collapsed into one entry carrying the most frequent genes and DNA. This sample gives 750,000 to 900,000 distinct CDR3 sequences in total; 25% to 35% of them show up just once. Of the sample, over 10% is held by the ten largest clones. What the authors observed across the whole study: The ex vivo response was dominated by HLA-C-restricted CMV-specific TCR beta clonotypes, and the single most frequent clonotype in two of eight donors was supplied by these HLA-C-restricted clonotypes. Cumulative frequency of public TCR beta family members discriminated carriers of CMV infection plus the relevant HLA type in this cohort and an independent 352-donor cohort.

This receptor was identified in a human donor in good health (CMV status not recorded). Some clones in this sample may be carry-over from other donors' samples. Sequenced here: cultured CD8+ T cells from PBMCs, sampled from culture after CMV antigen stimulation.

CDR3 sequence: CASSPGWSQGNQPQHF. The sequence in DNA is TGTGCCAGCAGCCCAGGTTGGTCCCAGGGCAATCAGCCCCAGCATTTT. The V and J segments used are TRBV7-6 and TRBJ1-5; the D gene cannot be named for sure. Measured from the cysteine to the phenylalanine, the CDR3 is 16 residues long. The read is trimmed to its CDR3 DNA, 48 bases read in frame from base 1. Trimming removed 5 bases from V and 2 bases from J, leaving 16 bases between the germline ends. For CDR1 and CDR2, the germline V gene lists SGHVS and FNYEAQ.